The rows below give T cell receptor beta chains drawn from one sample of a study of human T cells and chemical hapten exposure. TCRdb ran MiXCR on the RACE reads and lists one entry per CDR3 protein. This sample has approximately 180,000 distinct CDR3 sequences, with around 30% found just once. This sample comprised whole blood, obtained in connection with sensitization to the hapten diphenylcyclopropenone (DPC). These receptors originate from a woman between 25 and 40 years old with alopecia areata. Some clones in this sample may be carry-over from other donors' samples. The CDR3 runs from the conserved cysteine through the conserved F or W. D genes are given only for firm matches. Clone size is shown for a subset of rows, as once, few, many or a class of expanded clone.

size: .
J: TRBJ2-3
V: TRBV5-4
D: TRBD1
DNA: TGTGCCAGCAGGAAGGGAAAATTAGGGGGCACTAGCACAGATACGCAGTATTTT
CDR3: CASRKGKLGGTSTDTQYF

size: few
J: TRBJ1-2
V: TRBV12-3/TRBV12-4
D: .
DNA: TGTGCCAGCACCTTAGGTGTCGTACGATCCTATGGCTACACCTTC
CDR3: CASTLGVVRSYGYTF

size: .
J: TRBJ2-7
V: TRBV28
D: .
DNA: TGTGCCAGCAGCACCGGGACCAGCGCTCACGAGCAGTACTTC
CDR3: CASSTGTSAHEQYF

size: .
J: TRBJ2-3
V: TRBV7-2
D: TRBD1
DNA: TGTGCCAGCAGCTTAGGCTTTATGGCAGGGGGTCTAGATACGCAGTATTTT
CDR3: CASSLGFMAGGLDTQYF

size: few
J: TRBJ1-5
V: TRBV28
D: .
DNA: TGTGCCAGCAGTAGGATGGGGGGCGCCGGCAATCAGCCCCAGCATTTT
CDR3: CASSRMGGAGNQPQHF

size: .
J: TRBJ2-3
V: TRBV20-1
D: .
DNA: TGCAGTGCTTCCCATCAAGATACGCAGTATTTT
CDR3: CSASHQDTQYF

size: few
J: TRBJ2-7
V: TRBV2
D: .
DNA: TGTGCCAGCAGGCCGGGCCGAGGGAGTACCGAGCAGTACTTC
CDR3: CASRPGRGSTEQYF

size: .
J: TRBJ2-1
V: TRBV29-1
D: .
DNA: TGCAGCGTTGAAGATCCCCTAGGGCAGGGCAATGAGCAGTTCTTC
CDR3: CSVEDPLGQGNEQFF

size: .
J: TRBJ2-2
V: TRBV10-2
D: .
DNA: TGCGCCAGCGCGATTACAGGGCCCGGGGAGCTGTTTTTT
CDR3: CASAITGPGELFF

size: .
J: TRBJ1-6
V: TRBV7-9
D: TRBD1
DNA: TGTGCCAGCACCCCAGGGGGTCCCCTCCACTTT
CDR3: CASTPGGPLHF

size: .
J: TRBJ2-1
V: TRBV29-1
D: .
DNA: TGCGTCGGGGGCGGGAGCTACAATGAGCAGTTCTTC
CDR3: CVGGGSYNEQFF

size: once
J: TRBJ2-5
V: TRBV5-1
D: .
DNA: TGCGCCAGCAGCAGTAGGTCGCCGTACCAAGAGACCCAGTACTTC
CDR3: CASSSRSPYQETQYF

size: .
J: TRBJ2-7
V: TRBV28
D: .
DNA: TGTGCCAGCAGTTCCCCAACGACAGGACCTTACGAGCAGTACTTC
CDR3: CASSSPTTGPYEQYF

size: .
J: TRBJ1-6
V: TRBV28
D: .
DNA: TGTGCCAGCAGTTCTAGGAATTCACCCCTCCACTTT
CDR3: CASSSRNSPLHF

size: .
J: TRBJ1-4
V: TRBV28
D: .
DNA: TGTGCCAGCAGACTACAGGGAGGAAATGAAAAACTGTTTTTT
CDR3: CASRLQGGNEKLFF

size: .
J: TRBJ1-1
V: TRBV27
D: .
DNA: TGTGCCAGCAGTTTAAATTTTCTAGCTGAAGCTTTCTTT
CDR3: CASSLNFLAEAFF

size: .
J: TRBJ1-2
V: TRBV27
D: TRBD1
DNA: TGTGCCAGCAGTACCCGCCTGGGACAGGGGTATGGCTACACCTTC
CDR3: CASSTRLGQGYGYTF

size: .
J: TRBJ1-1
V: TRBV11-2
D: TRBD1
DNA: TGTGCCAGCAGCTTAGTTGGACAGGTTGAAGCTTTCTTT
CDR3: CASSLVGQVEAFF

size: .
J: TRBJ1-5
V: TRBV20-1
D: .
DNA: TGCAGTGCTAGTCAACAGGATTATCAGCCCCAGCATTTT
CDR3: CSASQQDYQPQHF

size: few
J: TRBJ1-4
V: TRBV7-9
D: TRBD1
DNA: TGTGCCAGCAGCTCGGACGGGACAGGGGGCCGCCCCGGAACCTATGAAAAACTGTTTTTT
CDR3: CASSSDGTGGRPGTYEKLFF

size: .
J: TRBJ2-5
V: TRBV19
D: .
DNA: TGTGCCAGTAAAACTCCCGGCGGGGAGACCCAGTACTTC
CDR3: CASKTPGGETQYF

size: few
J: TRBJ1-5
V: TRBV12-3/TRBV12-4
D: .
DNA: TGTGCCAGCAGTCCAATGATTCAGCCCCAGCATTTT
CDR3: CASSPMIQPQHF

size: .
J: TRBJ1-4
V: TRBV27
D: TRBD1
DNA: TGTGCCACCAAGCTTCAGGGGGCGGGGGAAAAACTGTTTTTT
CDR3: CATKLQGAGEKLFF

size: .
J: TRBJ2-2
V: TRBV28
D: TRBD1
DNA: TGTGCCAGCAGTCCGATAGGACAGGGGTGGGGCGGGGAGCTGTTTTTT
CDR3: CASSPIGQGWGGELFF

size: few
J: TRBJ2-1
V: TRBV6-2/TRBV6-3
D: .
DNA: TGTGCCAGCAGCCCGTACTCCCGGGTACAGTTCTTC
CDR3: CASSPYSRVQFF

size: many
J: TRBJ2-1
V: TRBV6-5
D: .
DNA: TGTGCCAGCACCCCCGGACGTGAGGGCAATGAGCAGTTCTTC
CDR3: CASTPGREGNEQFF

size: few
J: TRBJ2-7
V: TRBV29-1
D: .
DNA: TGCAGCGTTGATACCCGGCGGGACGGAGGGACCTACGAGCAGTACTTC
CDR3: CSVDTRRDGGTYEQYF

size: .
J: TRBJ2-2
V: TRBV11-2
D: .
DNA: TGTGCCAGCAGCTACAAACGGACCGGGGAGCTGTTTTTT
CDR3: CASSYKRTGELFF

size: .
J: TRBJ1-6
V: TRBV6-5
D: .
DNA: TGTGCCAGCAGTTACGTACGACAGGCTCCGTCCCCCCTCCACTTT
CDR3: CASSYVRQAPSPLHF

size: .
J: TRBJ2-5
V: TRBV7-2
D: TRBD2
DNA: TGTGCCAGCAGCTATCCTAGCGGGACACACCCACGAGAGACCCAGTACTTC
CDR3: CASSYPSGTHPRETQYF

size: few
J: TRBJ2-3
V: TRBV5-1
D: TRBD2
DNA: TGCGCCAGTGCCCAGCGGGAGGGCCGCGCAGATACGCAGTATTTT
CDR3: CASAQREGRADTQYF

size: .
J: TRBJ2-7
V: TRBV28
D: .
DNA: TGTGCCAGCAGTTTATCCACTTGGCGCGGCGAGCAGTACTTC
CDR3: CASSLSTWRGEQYF

size: few
J: TRBJ1-4
V: TRBV29-1
D: .
DNA: TGCAGCGCCTCTTCTCACGGAGGTGAAAAACTGTTTTTT
CDR3: CSASSHGGEKLFF

size: .
J: TRBJ2-7
V: TRBV23-1
D: .
DNA: TGCGCCAGCAGTCAATCGGTTCTCGGGACCGCATCAACCTACGAGCAGTACTTC
CDR3: CASSQSVLGTASTYEQYF